Listed below are T cell receptor beta chains from one sample, sequenced in a study of CD8 T cells in ankylosing spondylitis. TCRdb used MiXCR to reprocess the 5' RACE reads, holding one entry per CDR3 protein. The sample carries 240,000 or so distinct CDR3 sequences, roughly 8.6% recorded once. The specimen was blood, either unsorted or a sorted T cell fraction (not recorded which). Receptors originate from a male donor with ankylosing spondylitis or in good health (not recorded which). Each CDR3 is given with its conserved first and last residue. Each record gives: D gene, clone size, CDR3 length, V gene, J gene, CDR3 protein, CDR3 DNA. A D gene is named only where the DNA matches it firmly. Not all rows give a size; the values are once, few, many and, for expanded clones, a class.

D: .
size: .
length: 15
V: TRBV7-9
J: TRBJ2-3
CDR3: CASRPEGPSPDTQYF
DNA: TGTGCCAGCAGGCCGGAGGGGCCAAGCCCAGATACGCAGTATTTT

D: .
size: many
length: 15
V: TRBV7-2
J: TRBJ1-2
CDR3: CASSLAREANYGYTF
DNA: TGTGCCAGCAGCTTAGCGCGGGAAGCAAACTATGGCTACACCTTC

D: .
size: many
length: 13
V: TRBV7-3
J: TRBJ2-1
CDR3: CASSLVEGDEQFF
DNA: TGTGCCAGCAGCTTAGTAGAGGGGGATGAGCAGTTCTTC

D: .
size: many
length: 17
V: TRBV12-3/TRBV12-4
J: TRBJ2-3
CDR3: CASSLRAGRDRADTQYF
DNA: TGTGCCAGCAGTTTACGGGCAGGTCGAGATCGGGCAGATACGCAGTATTTT

D: .
size: many
length: 14
V: TRBV7-8
J: TRBJ2-2
CDR3: CASSLLGRTGELFF
DNA: TGTGCCAGCAGCTTACTAGGGAGAACCGGGGAGCTGTTTTTT

D: TRBD2
size: few
length: 14
V: TRBV30
J: TRBJ2-1
CDR3: CAWSKGLGDNEQFF
DNA: TGTGCCTGGAGCAAGGGACTAGGGGACAATGAGCAGTTCTTC

D: .
size: many
length: 14
V: TRBV7-2
J: TRBJ1-2
CDR3: CASSPRGGGNGYTF
DNA: TGTGCCAGCAGCCCCCGAGGGGGTGGAAACGGCTACACCTTC

D: .
size: many
length: 12
V: TRBV12-3/TRBV12-4
J: TRBJ2-7
CDR3: CASRTGSNEQYF
DNA: TGTGCCAGCCGAACAGGGAGCAACGAGCAGTACTTC

D: TRBD2
size: many
length: 16
V: TRBV5-1
J: TRBJ2-1
CDR3: CASSRTSGGPYNEQFF
DNA: TGCGCCAGCAGCAGGACTAGCGGGGGGCCTTACAATGAGCAGTTCTTC

D: .
size: .
length: 21
V: TRBV12-3/TRBV12-4
J: TRBJ1-2
CDR3: CAISCLLSTATWGGPTIGYTF
DNA: TGTGCCATCAGTTGTCTCCTGTCGACAGCCACATGGGGAGGGCCAACCATTGGCTACACCTTC

D: TRBD1
size: many
length: 13
V: TRBV6-1
J: TRBJ2-4
CDR3: CATRDSSTLVQYF
DNA: TGTGCCACGAGGGACAGTTCTACGTTGGTTCAGTACTTC

D: .
size: many
length: 13
V: TRBV5-1
J: TRBJ1-2
CDR3: CASSPGTAGSYTF
DNA: TGCGCCAGCAGCCCCGGGACGGCTGGGAGCTACACCTTC

D: .
size: many
length: 12
V: TRBV29-1
J: TRBJ2-3
CDR3: CSVATSTDTQYF
DNA: TGCAGCGTGGCAACTAGCACAGATACGCAGTATTTT

D: TRBD1
size: many
length: 13
V: TRBV7-2
J: TRBJ1-2
CDR3: CASSHTGGNGYTF
DNA: TGTGCCAGCAGCCATACAGGGGGGAATGGCTACACCTTC

D: .
size: .
length: 18
V: TRBV4-3
J: TRBJ2-2
CDR3: CASSQELTGSVNTGELFF
DNA: TGCGCCAGCAGCCAAGAGCTGACAGGTTCGGTCAACACCGGGGAGCTGTTTTTT

D: TRBD1
size: many
length: 13
V: TRBV5-1
J: TRBJ2-5
CDR3: CASSHGTEETQYF
DNA: TGCGCCAGCAGTCACGGGACAGAAGAGACCCAGTACTTC